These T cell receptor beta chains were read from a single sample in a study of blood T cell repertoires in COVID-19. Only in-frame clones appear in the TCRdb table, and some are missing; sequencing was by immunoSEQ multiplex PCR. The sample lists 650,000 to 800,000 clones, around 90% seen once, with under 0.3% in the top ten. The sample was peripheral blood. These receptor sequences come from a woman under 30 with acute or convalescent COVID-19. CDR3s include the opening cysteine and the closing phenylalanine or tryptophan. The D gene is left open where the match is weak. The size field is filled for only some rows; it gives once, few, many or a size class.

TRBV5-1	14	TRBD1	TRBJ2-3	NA	TGCGCCAGCAGCCACGACAGGGGAAGAGATACGCAGTATTTT	CASSHDRGRDTQYF
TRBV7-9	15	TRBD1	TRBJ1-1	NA	TGTGCCAGCAGCTTCCGTCTTACAGGGGGCACTGAAGCTTTCTTT	CASSFRLTGGTEAFF
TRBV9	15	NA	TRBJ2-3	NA	TGTGCCAGCAGCCGCCTCGACTCGAACACAGATACGCAGTATTTT	CASSRLDSNTDTQYF
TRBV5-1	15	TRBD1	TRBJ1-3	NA	TGCGCCAGCAGGTTGGGACAGGCCTCTGGAAACACCATATATTTT	CASRLGQASGNTIYF
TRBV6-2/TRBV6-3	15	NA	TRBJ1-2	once	TGTGCCAGCAGTAGGGAGAGCCTGACGGACTATGGCTACACCTTC	CASSRESLTDYGYTF
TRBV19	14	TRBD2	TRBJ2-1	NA	TGTGCCAGTTGGGGGACTAGCGGGCCCAATGAGCAGTTCTTC	CASWGTSGPNEQFF
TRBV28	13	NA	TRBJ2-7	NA	TGTGCCAGCAGTTCCCACAGGGGGGGCGAGCAGTACTTC	CASSSHRGGEQYF
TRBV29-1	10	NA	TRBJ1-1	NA	TGCAGCGTTTGGTCAGCTGAAGCTTTCTTT	CSVWSAEAFF
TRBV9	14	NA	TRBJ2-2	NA	TGTGCCAGCAGCGTAGAATCGCGAACCGGGGAGCTGTTTTTT	CASSVESRTGELFF
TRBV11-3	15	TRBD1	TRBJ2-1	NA	TGTGCCAGCAGCTATCGCGGACAGGACAACAATGAGCAGTTCTTC	CASSYRGQDNNEQFF
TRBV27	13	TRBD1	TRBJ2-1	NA	TGTGCCAGCAGTTTCGGACAGGGCGGAGGGCAGTTCTTC	CASSFGQGGGQFF
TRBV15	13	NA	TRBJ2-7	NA	TGTGCCACCAGCAGTTGGGGGGCCTACGAGCAGTACTTC	CATSSWGAYEQYF
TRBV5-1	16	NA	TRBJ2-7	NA	TGCGCCAGCAGCTTGATCCCCCCCCCAGAAAGTTACGAGCAGTACTTC	CASSLIPPPESYEQYF
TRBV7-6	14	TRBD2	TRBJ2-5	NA	TGTGCCAGCAGCCACCCGGGAGGGCAAGAGACCCAGTACTTC	CASSHPGGQETQYF
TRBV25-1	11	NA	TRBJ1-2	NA	TGTGCCAGCGGGGACTTCTATGGCTACACCTTC	CASGDFYGYTF
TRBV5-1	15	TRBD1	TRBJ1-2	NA	TGCGCCAGCAGCTTGTACAGGGGGTTCGACTATGGCTACACCTTC	CASSLYRGFDYGYTF
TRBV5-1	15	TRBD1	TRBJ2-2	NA	TGCGCCAGCAGCTTTAAACAGGGGGCTGACGGGGAGCTGTTTTTT	CASSFKQGADGELFF
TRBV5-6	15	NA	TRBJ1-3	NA	TGTGCCAGCAGCACGATGGCAGACTCTGGAAACACCATATATTTT	CASSTMADSGNTIYF
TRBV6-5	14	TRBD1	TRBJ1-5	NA	TGTGCCAGCAGTTACAGGCAGGGGGCCCAGCCCCAGCATTTT	CASSYRQGAQPQHF
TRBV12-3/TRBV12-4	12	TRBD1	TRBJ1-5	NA	TGTGCCAGCAGGAGTCAGGGGGTGGGGTTGGATTTT	CASRSQGVGLDF
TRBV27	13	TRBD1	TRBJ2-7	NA	TGTGCCAGCAGTGTGACAGGGCCCTACGAGCAGTACTTC	CASSVTGPYEQYF
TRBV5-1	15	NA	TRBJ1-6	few	TGCGCCAGCAGCTTGGCCGAGGCCTCGGGGTCACCCCTCCACTTT	CASSLAEASGSPLHF
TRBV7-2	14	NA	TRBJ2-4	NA	TGTGCCAGCAGCTTCTCCAGAGCCAAAAACATTCAGTACTTC	CASSFSRAKNIQYF
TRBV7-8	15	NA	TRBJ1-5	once	TGTGCCAGCAGCTTAGAGATCAACTTCAATCAGCCCCAGCATTTT	CASSLEINFNQPQHF
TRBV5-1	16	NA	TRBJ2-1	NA	TGCGCCAGCAGACCCGGACAGAACCGCCTTCATAATGAGCAGTTCTTC	CASRPGQNRLHNEQFF
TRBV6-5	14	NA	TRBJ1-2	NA	TGTGCCACTACATACAGCCGAAACCCAGTGGGCTACACCTTC	CATTYSRNPVGYTF
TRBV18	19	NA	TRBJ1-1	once	TGTGCCAGCTCACGGGGAGTGGGCGGGGTGCCGACCTCGAACACTGAAGCTTTCTTT	CASSRGVGGVPTSNTEAFF
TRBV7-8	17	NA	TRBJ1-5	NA	TGTGCCAGCAGCTTAGGGGTAGGAGGGTTCGGCAATCAGCCCCAGCATTTT	CASSLGVGGFGNQPQHF
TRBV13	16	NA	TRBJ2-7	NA	TGTGCCAGCCGCTTAGGGGGCGGGGGGCGCGGGTACGAGCAGTACTTC	CASRLGGGGRGYEQYF
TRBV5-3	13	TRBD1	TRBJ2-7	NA	TGTGCCAGAGCGGACAGGGTGGGATACGAGCAGTACTTC	CARADRVGYEQYF
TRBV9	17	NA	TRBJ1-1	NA	TGTGCCAGCAGCGTAGCGGGGGGACTTCAGAGGGCCACTGAAGCTTTCTTT	CASSVAGGLQRATEAFF
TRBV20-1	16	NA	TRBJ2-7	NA	TGCAGTGCTAGTGGTGGTACGCGGGGCCGGGTTGGCGAGCAGTACTTC	CSASGGTRGRVGEQYF
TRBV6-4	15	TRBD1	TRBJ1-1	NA	TGTGCCAGCAGTGACCCGGGACAGGGAATCACTGAAGCTTTCTTT	CASSDPGQGITEAFF
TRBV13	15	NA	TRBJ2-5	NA	TGTGCCAGCAGCTTAAGGGACTTTGAGGAAGAGACCCAGTACTTC	CASSLRDFEEETQYF
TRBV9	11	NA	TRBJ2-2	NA	TGTGCCAGCAGCGACTCCGGGGAGCTGTTTTTT	CASSDSGELFF
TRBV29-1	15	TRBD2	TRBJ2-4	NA	TGCAGCGTTTCGGGGGGAGGTGGAACCAAAAACATTCAGTACTTC	CSVSGGGGTKNIQYF
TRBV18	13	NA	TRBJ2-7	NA	TGTGCCAGCTCACCAGCGGGACTCTACGAGCAGTACTTC	CASSPAGLYEQYF
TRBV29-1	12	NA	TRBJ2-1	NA	TGCAGCGGGCTTGACACCCACAATGAGCAGTTCTTC	CSGLDTHNEQFF
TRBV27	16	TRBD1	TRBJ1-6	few	TGTGCCAGCAGCGATAGTTGGGGACAGGGAAATTCACCCCTCCACTTT	CASSDSWGQGNSPLHF
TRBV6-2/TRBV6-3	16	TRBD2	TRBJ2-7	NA	TGTGCCAGCAGTCACGGGACTAGCGGGGTGGTCTACGAGCAGTACTTC	CASSHGTSGVVYEQYF
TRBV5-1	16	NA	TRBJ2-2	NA	TGCGCCAGCAGCTTGTTTGGCAGGGTTGACACCGGGGAGCTGTTTTTT	CASSLFGRVDTGELFF
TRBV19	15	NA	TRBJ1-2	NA	TGTGCCAGTAGTATAGCCGAGACAGCACGCTATGGCTACACCTTC	CASSIAETARYGYTF
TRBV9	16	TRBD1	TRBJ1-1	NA	TGTGCCAGCAGCGGAACAGGGGGCTTGGAGAACACTGAAGCTTTCTTT	CASSGTGGLENTEAFF
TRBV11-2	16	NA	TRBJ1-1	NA	TGTGCCAGCAGCGAGTGGGACACCGTCATGAACACTGAAGCTTTCTTT	CASSEWDTVMNTEAFF
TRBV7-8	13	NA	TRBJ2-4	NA	TGTGCCAGCAGCTTAGTCTCCAAAAACATTCAGTACTTC	CASSLVSKNIQYF
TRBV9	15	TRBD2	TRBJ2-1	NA	TGTGCCAGCAGCGGCAGCGGGGGGGCTTACAATGAGCAGTTCTTC	CASSGSGGAYNEQFF
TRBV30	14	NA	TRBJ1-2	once	TGTGCCTGGGCCCCGGGGGGTTTTGGCTATGGCTACACCTTC	CAWAPGGFGYGYTF
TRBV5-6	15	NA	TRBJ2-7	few	TGTGCCAGCACCTTGGGGGGCCTCAACTCCTACGAGCAGTACTTC	CASTLGGLNSYEQYF
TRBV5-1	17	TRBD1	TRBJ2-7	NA	TGCGCCAGCAGCTTAGGTCCCTCCGGGACAGGGGGCGACGAGCAGTACTTC	CASSLGPSGTGGDEQYF
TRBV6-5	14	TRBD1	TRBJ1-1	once	TGTGCCAGCAGTTCTAGGACAGGGGACACTGAAGCTTTCTTT	CASSSRTGDTEAFF
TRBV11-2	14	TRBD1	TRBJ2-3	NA	TGTGCCAGCAGCCGGACAGGGTCGGGCGATACGCAGTATTTT	CASSRTGSGDTQYF
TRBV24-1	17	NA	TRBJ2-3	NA	TGTGCCACCAGTGTCGGGTCAGCACAGGGACGCACAGATACGCAGTATTTT	CATSVGSAQGRTDTQYF
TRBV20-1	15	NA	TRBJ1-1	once	TGCAGTGCTAGTTCGCTATCCAGGATGAACACTGAAGCTTTCTTT	CSASSLSRMNTEAFF
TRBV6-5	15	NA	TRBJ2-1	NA	TGTGCCAGCAGTTACTCAATCAAGGGGAAGAATGAGCAGTTCTTC	CASSYSIKGKNEQFF